The rows below give T cell receptor beta chains drawn from one sample of a study of T-cell memory formation after mild COVID-19. TCRdb used MiXCR to reprocess the 5' RACE reads, holding one entry per CDR3 protein. The table has 250,000 or so distinct CDR3 sequences, roughly 18% seen once; the top ten hold 23%. The sequenced sample was PBMCs or a T cell subset sorted from them (not recorded which). Receptor source: a man younger than 35 who had mild COVID-19 (a few samples of this study predate the infection). Cell type and time point are not known. Both conserved end residues are part of each CDR3. The D gene is left open where the match is weak. Some rows mark clone size as missing; the rest say once, few, many or name a class of expanded clone.

many	TRBV7-2	NA	TRBJ2-1	TGTGCCAGCAGCTTAGCGGGATCGGGGGGCCCCTACAATGAGCAGTTCTTC	CASSLAGSGGPYNEQFF
NA	TRBV4-2	TRBD1	TRBJ2-1	TGTGCCAGCAGCCAAGTAACAGGGGATCTAAACAATGAGCAGTTCTTC	CASSQVTGDLNNEQFF
few	TRBV7-2	NA	TRBJ1-1	TGTGCCAGCAGCTTAGTCGCAGGAACGAACACTGAAGCTTTCTTT	CASSLVAGTNTEAFF
NA	TRBV27	TRBD1	TRBJ1-5	TGTGCCAGCAGTTCGGGACAGGGGAGTCGGCCCCAGCATTTT	CASSSGQGSRPQHF
few	TRBV14	NA	TRBJ1-1	TGTGCCACGCAAAGAGGGTTCACTGAAGCTTTCTTT	CATQRGFTEAFF
NA	TRBV7-2	TRBD2	TRBJ2-3	TGTGCCAGCAGCTTAGTTAGCGGGGCGGGGGATACGCAGTATTTT	CASSLVSGAGDTQYF
many	TRBV6-2/TRBV6-3	NA	TRBJ2-3	TGTGCCAGCAGCCATTTTCGGGGGGCCACGACAGATACGCAGTATTTT	CASSHFRGATTDTQYF
NA	TRBV12-3/TRBV12-4	TRBD1	TRBJ2-5	TGTGCCAGCAGTTTTAGGACAGGGGGACAAGAGACCCAGTACTTC	CASSFRTGGQETQYF
NA	TRBV20-1	TRBD1	TRBJ1-2	TGCAGTGCTAGTGAGAGCCGGACAGGGGGAGATGGCTACACCTTC	CSASESRTGGDGYTF
few	TRBV5-4	NA	TRBJ2-1	TGTGCCAGCGCCGCCTACAATGAGCAGTTCTTC	CASAAYNEQFF
NA	TRBV20-1	NA	TRBJ2-3	TGCAGTGCTTACTACAATACGCAGTATTTT	CSAYYNTQYF
few	TRBV7-3	TRBD2	TRBJ2-1	TGTGCCAGCAGCTTATACCCCGGGGGGAGCTCCTACAATGAGCAGTTCTTC	CASSLYPGGSSYNEQFF
few	TRBV6-5	NA	TRBJ1-1	TGTGCCAGCAGTATAATACAGGGAGTTGAAGCTTTCTTT	CASSIIQGVEAFF
NA	TRBV7-9	NA	TRBJ1-4	TGTGCCAGCAGCCTCAACACAGGGCAGAATGAAAAACTGTTTTTT	CASSLNTGQNEKLFF
NA	TRBV10-1	NA	TRBJ2-5	TGCGCCAGCAGCAGCGACCGGGGTACTGAGACCCAGTACTTC	CASSSDRGTETQYF
few	TRBV5-6	NA	TRBJ2-3	TGTGCCAGCAGCTCCCGGACTGGGTCAGGTACGCAGTATTTT	CASSSRTGSGTQYF
few	TRBV2	TRBD1	TRBJ2-3	TGTGCCAGCACCAGGGGGCGGTCAGATACGCAGTATTTT	CASTRGRSDTQYF
NA	TRBV18	NA	TRBJ1-5	TGTGCCAGCTCACCCGGAGGGATCGGTCAGCCCCAGCATTTT	CASSPGGIGQPQHF
few	TRBV7-9	NA	TRBJ2-2	TGTGCCAGCAGCTTTGGGCAGGTAGCCGCCGGGGAGCTGTTTTTT	CASSFGQVAAGELFF
NA	TRBV7-3	NA	TRBJ2-2	TGTGCCAGCAGCCCTACACTGAGTCCGGGGGAGCTGTTTTTT	CASSPTLSPGELFF
NA	TRBV3-1	NA	TRBJ2-2	TGTGCCAGCAGCCAAGATCCGTGCGTGAACACCGGGGAGCTGTTTTTT	CASSQDPCVNTGELFF
few	TRBV9	NA	TRBJ2-5	TGTGCCAGCAGCCTCCGCTCTACGGGGTGGGAGACCCAGTACTTC	CASSLRSTGWETQYF
NA	TRBV9	NA	TRBJ2-3	TGTGCCAGCAGCGTAGAGGCAGATACGCAGTATTTT	CASSVEADTQYF
NA	TRBV18	NA	TRBJ2-3	TGTGCCAGCTCACCACCGGCAAGCGGTGGGGATACGCAGTATTTT	CASSPPASGGDTQYF
NA	TRBV6-5	NA	TRBJ2-3	TGTGCCAGCAGTTACTCGCCGGGTTCAGATACGCAGTATTTT	CASSYSPGSDTQYF
NA	TRBV20-1	NA	TRBJ2-7	TGCAGTGCTAGTCCCGGGGGCTCCTACGAGCAGTACTTC	CSASPGGSYEQYF
many	TRBV12-3/TRBV12-4	TRBD1	TRBJ1-2	TGTGCCAGCAGCCCTAACAGGGGCTATGGCTACACCTTC	CASSPNRGYGYTF
NA	TRBV4-1	TRBD1	TRBJ2-2	TGCGCCAGCAGGGACAGGGTTGGCGGGGAGCTGTTTTTT	CASRDRVGGELFF
NA	TRBV7-9	TRBD1	TRBJ2-4	TGTGCCAGCAGCCCATCGACAGGGGAAGCCAAAAACATTCAGTACTTC	CASSPSTGEAKNIQYF
NA	TRBV3-1	NA	TRBJ2-7	TGTGCCAGCAGCCTCGGGAACAGCTTATACGAGCAGTACTTC	CASSLGNSLYEQYF
NA	TRBV6-2/TRBV6-3	NA	TRBJ1-2	TGTGCCAGCAGTTATCTAGGGGATGCCGACTTC	CASSYLGDADF
NA	TRBV9	TRBD2	TRBJ2-3	TGTGCCAGCAGCGGGGCGGGGGGCCCCACAGATACGCAGTATTTT	CASSGAGGPTDTQYF
many	TRBV5-1	TRBD2	TRBJ2-1	TGCGCCAGCAGCTTGGGGACTAGCGGGGGGATATACAATGAGCAGTTCTTC	CASSLGTSGGIYNEQFF
NA	TRBV5-1	NA	TRBJ2-1	TGCGCCAGCAGCTCCCGGGGGCCGAGGAATGAGCAGTTCTTC	CASSSRGPRNEQFF
many	TRBV4-1	NA	TRBJ1-6	TGCGCCAGCAGCCTCGGACGGTATAATTCACCCCTCCACTTT	CASSLGRYNSPLHF